A single sample is the source of the 13 T cell receptor beta chains below, sequenced in a study of shared clonotypes between healthy human individuals. Using immunoSEQ multiplex PCR, the repertoire was profiled, and TCRdb retains in-frame clones only, with some absent. The sample shows hundreds of thousands of clones, around 76% of them seen only once. Sequenced material: PBMCs. These receptors came from a woman aged 40 to 50 in good health. Some clones in this sample may be carry-over from other donors' samples.

This clone was counted a single time. The rearrangement joins TRBV11-2 to TRBJ1-2, with no clear D. V lost 1 base, J lost 3 bases, and 6 bases lay in between. The germline gives CDR1 SGHAT, CDR2 FQNNGV. This CDR3 contains 13 residues. DNA for the CDR3: TGTGCCAGCAGCTTAGTCCCAGACTATGGCTACACCTTC. Translating it yields CASSLVPDYGYTF.

The rearrangement links TRBV30 to TRBJ1-6; perhaps TRBD1 as D (5 bases). Germline values: CDR1 GTSNPN, CDR2 SVGIG (reference sequence). CDR3 size: 12 residues. The V end was cut by 0 bases, the J end by 15 bases, with 12 bases between. Written as DNA, the CDR3 is TGTGCCTGGAGTGTATCTGTTCAGGGCCTCCACTTT. Protein: CAWSVSVQGLHF.

The chain uses TRBV28 and TRBJ1-5, with 8 bases lining up with TRBD1. V dropped 6 bases and J dropped 0; count of bases not matched to a gene: 13. This CDR3 has 18 residues. Germline V gene sequence: CDR1 MDHEN, CDR2 SYDVKM. CDR3 DNA: TGTGCCAGCAGCTATCCCGGCAGGGGGCTGTATAGCAATCAGCCCCAGCATTTT. Its translation is CASSYPGRGLYSNQPQHF.

The CDR3 loop reads CASSSPGQGITEAFF. The CDR3 bases are TGTGCCAGCAGTTCCCCTGGACAGGGGATCACTGAAGCTTTCTTT. The chain employs TRBV28 and TRBJ1-1; 9 bases align to TRBD1. The ends lost 4 bases at V and 4 bases at J; junction bases unmatched: 7. This CDR3 contains 15 residues. Germline values: CDR1 MDHEN, CDR2 SYDVKM.

V and J are TRBV18 and TRBJ1-3, with D perhaps TRBD1 (5 bases). From germline, CDR1 is KGHSH and CDR2 LQKENI. This CDR3 contains 16 residues. The V and J ends lost 6 bases and 0 bases respectively, with 15 bases between them. The CDR3, as DNA: TGTGCCAGCTCCTTGGGACGTACAAGCTCTGGAAACACCATATATTTT. Translation gives CASSLGRTSSGNTIYF.

The V call is TRBV30, the J call TRBJ2-4; 8 nucleotides line up with TRBD2. This CDR3 is built from 12 residues. V was pared by 4 bases and J by 9 bases, with 5 bases of the junction left unmatched. CDR1 is GTSNPN, CDR2 SVGIG, per germline (reference sequence). As DNA, the CDR3 is TGTGCCTGGAATCTGGCGGGGGGCATTCAGTACTTC. Encoded protein: CAWNLAGGIQYF. Using reference TRBV30 and TRBJ2-4 for the parts outside the CDR3, the full variable domain is SQTIHQWPATLVQPVGSPLSLECTVEGTSNPNLYWYRQAAGRGLQLLFYSVGIGQISSEVPQNLSASRPQDRQFILSSKKLLLSDSGFYLCAWNLAGGIQYFGAGTRLSVL.

This clone has just a few counts. The rearrangement joins TRBV7-8 to TRBJ2-7; TRBD2 might be the D (5 bases). The CDR3 contains 14 residues. Between the trimmed V and J ends, which lost 5 bases and 5 bases, there was a span of 16 bases. CDR1 and CDR2 from the germline V gene are SGHVS and FQNEAQ. The CDR3 DNA is TGTGCCAGCAGCCCACGCCGGGATCTGAACGAGCAGTACTTC. This sequence encodes CASSPRRDLNEQYF.

The chain couples TRBV25-1 to TRBJ1-2; 7 positions agree with TRBD1. Looked up from germline, CDR1 is MGHDK and CDR2 is SYGVNS. Trimming took 7 bases from V and 10 from J; bases not matched to a gene: 12. The CDR3 runs 13 residues. In DNA form, the CDR3 reads TGTGCCAGCACCCTCCCAGGGGGGGTGAACTACACCTTC. This codes for CASTLPGGVNYTF.

CDR3 sequence (DNA): TGTGCCAGCAGTTATTCTGGGGTCGCGTACTTC. It codes for CASSYSGVAYF. This chain joins TRBV6-6 and TRBJ2-7; D gene uncertain. CDR1 is MNHNY and CDR2 is SVGAGI in the germline V gene (reference sequence). The V and J ends lost 3 bases and 12 bases respectively, with 12 bases between them. The CDR3 sequence is 11 residues long.

This clone was observed many times. The J gene is TRBJ1-1, the V gene TRBV9; D is perhaps TRBD1 (6 bases). CDR1 and CDR2 from the germline V gene are SGDLS and YYNGEE. The V end was cut by 1 base, the J end by 4 bases, with 8 bases between. The CDR3 consists of 13 residues. CDR3 sequence (DNA): TGTGCCAGCAGCGTAAGAGGGGGCACTGAAGCTTTCTTT. As protein: CASSVRGGTEAFF.

The rearrangement links TRBV6-5 to TRBJ1-2, with 8 bases matching TRBD1. In germline, CDR1 is MNHEY, CDR2 SVGAGI. Trimming cost V 6 bases and J 3 bases; bases outside gene matches: 3. CDR3 length equals 13 residues. CDR3 bases: TGTGCCAGCAGATTGACAGGGGACTATGGCTACACCTTC. It codes for CASRLTGDYGYTF.

CDR3 DNA sequence: TGCGCCAGCAGCTGGGGGAACACTGAAGCTTTCTTT. Translating gives CASSWGNTEAFF. This chain uses TRBV5-1 with TRBJ1-1; unclear D gene. CDR1 and CDR2 (germline): SGHRS, YFSETQ. The CDR3 totals 12 residues. V was clipped by 3 bases and J by 1 base, with 4 bases between them.

V and J are TRBV7-3 and TRBJ2-3; 7 positions match TRBD2. V lost 2 bases, J lost 3 bases, and 5 bases stayed unmatched. The germline gives CDR1 SGHTA, CDR2 FQGTGA. This CDR3 spans 15 amino acids. DNA of the CDR3: TGTGCCAGCAGCTTACGGGCGGGAGTAACAGATACGCAGTATTTT. Translating it yields CASSLRAGVTDTQYF.